The sequence of this TCR beta chain was determined in a study of blood T cells in healthy people across ages. V was pared by 3 bases and J by 7 bases, with 13 bases between. Germline V gene sequence: CDR1 MNHEY, CDR2 SMNVEV (reference sequence). This CDR3 has 14 amino acids. Per sample, a minimum of 6.5 million PBMCs were isolated. Samples each yielded at least 6 micrograms of total RNA. The sample holds many counts of this clonotype. As yet, its antigen is unknown. The use of a sample-barcoded 5' primer and a J-beta primer mix characterized a second PCR of roughly 7 to 11 cycles. Via MiXCR, TCRdb re-called the 5' RACE reads, giving one row per CDR3 protein. The sample holds over a million distinct CDR3 sequences, approximately 38% seen once. Points from the study as a whole: Versus aged donors, long-lived donors had higher diversity and more naive CD4+ cells.

The TCR comes from a woman aged 18-35 years in good health. The specimen sequenced was blood. The chain carries TRBV27 and TRBJ2-4, with TRBD1 as a possible D gene (5 bases). The CDR3 bases are TGTGCCAGCAGTTTCGGGCAGGGCGTCAACATTCAGTACTTC. This sequence encodes CASSFGQGVNIQYF.